The rows below give T cell receptor beta chains drawn from one sample of a study of spatial heterogeneity in lung cancer. TCRdb processed the 5' RACE reads anew with MiXCR; each CDR3 protein has one entry. The sample records about 61,000 distinct CDR3 sequences, roughly 5.9% being singletons. This material consisted of PBMCs, taken at surgery. These receptors were collected from a female donor with early-stage non-small cell lung cancer. Both conserved end residues are part of each CDR3. A D gene is named only where the DNA matches it firmly. Only part of the rows carry a size: once, few, many, or a class if the clone is expanded.

abundance	v_gene	j_gene	d_gene	CDR3nt	CDR3aa
many	TRBV2	TRBJ2-1	TRBD2	TGTGCCACACCGGGACTAGGGACCTACAATGAGCAGTTCTTC	CATPGLGTYNEQFF
few	TRBV6-4	TRBJ2-2	.	TGTGCCAGCAGTGATCAAGCTAACACCGGGGAGCTGTTTTTT	CASSDQANTGELFF
few	TRBV21-1	TRBJ2-1	.	TGTGCCAGCAGCAAAGAAAGGAGGAATGCGGGAGTATCGGCGTTCTTC	CASSKERRNAGVSAFF
.	TRBV19	TRBJ2-5	TRBD1	TGTGCCAGTAGTTCGCTGCCGGGACAGCAAGAGACCCAGTACTTC	CASSSLPGQQETQYF
many	TRBV6-6	TRBJ1-5	TRBD1	TGTGCCAGCAGTCCAGGGGGCAGAAGCAATCAGCCCCAGCATTTT	CASSPGGRSNQPQHF
many	TRBV9	TRBJ2-7	TRBD1	TGTGCCAGCAGCGTAGGGACAGGGTCGGCCTACGAGCAGTACTTC	CASSVGTGSAYEQYF
many	TRBV3-1	TRBJ2-1	TRBD2	TGTGCCAGCAGCCAATCCACTAGCGGGGAGTTCTTC	CASSQSTSGEFF
many	TRBV18	TRBJ1-1	.	TGTGCCAGCTCACCCTCGACAGGGAACACTGAAGCTTTCTTT	CASSPSTGNTEAFF
.	TRBV28	TRBJ2-7	TRBD2	TGTGCCAGCAGTTTGCTCGGACTAGCGGGGCGGGGCGAGCAGTACTTC	CASSLLGLAGRGEQYF
.	TRBV6-5	TRBJ1-1	TRBD1	TGTGCCAGCAGTTTGCCGGGACAGGGGGAAGCTTTCTTT	CASSLPGQGEAFF
few	TRBV5-1	TRBJ2-7	.	TGCGCCAGCAGCTCCCTCAGCGGGCCCTACGAGCAGTACTTC	CASSSLSGPYEQYF
.	TRBV4-1	TRBJ1-4	.	TGCGCCAGCAGCCAAGTTCGACAGGTTAGGGCAACTAATGAAAAACTGTTTTTT	CASSQVRQVRATNEKLFF
.	TRBV14	TRBJ2-3	TRBD2	TGTGCCAGCAGCCAAGATCTTAGCGGGAGGGCTACAGATACGCAGTATTTT	CASSQDLSGRATDTQYF
many	TRBV7-8	TRBJ1-1	.	TGTGCCAGCAGCTCAACCCAAAGGGGGAACACTGAAGCTTTCTTT	CASSSTQRGNTEAFF
many	TRBV30	TRBJ2-2	.	TGTGCCTGGAGAGGCAACACCGACGGGGAGCTGTTTTTT	CAWRGNTDGELFF
many	TRBV28	TRBJ2-3	.	TGTGCCAGCAGGGCACTCCGGGGGCGGGGCACAGATACGCAGTATTTT	CASRALRGRGTDTQYF
few	TRBV11-2	TRBJ2-2	.	TGTGCCAGCAGCCACCCGGACCTGGCGGGGATAAACACCGGGGAGCTGTTTTTT	CASSHPDLAGINTGELFF
few	TRBV9	TRBJ1-6	TRBD1	TGTGCCAGCAGCGTAGGGGGACAGGGGTATTCACCCCTCCACTTT	CASSVGGQGYSPLHF
few	TRBV6-6	TRBJ2-1	TRBD1	TGTGCCAGCAGCTCACAGGGGCCATCCTACAATGAGCAGTTCTTC	CASSSQGPSYNEQFF
many	TRBV5-6	TRBJ1-2	.	TGTGCCAGCAGCTTGATTCCCCTGACAGGTGGAGGTGGCTACACCTTC	CASSLIPLTGGGGYTF
.	TRBV18	TRBJ1-1	.	TGTGCCAGCTCCACCGGAGGGGCCACGCCTGAAGCTTTCTTT	CASSTGGATPEAFF
.	TRBV20-1	TRBJ2-1	.	TGCAGTGCTAGTTACGGGATTGTCTCCTACAATGAGCAGTTCTTC	CSASYGIVSYNEQFF
many	TRBV5-1	TRBJ2-1	TRBD2	TGCGCCAGCAGCTTGGCCAACACACTAGCGGGAGGAGACAATGAGCAGTTCTTC	CASSLANTLAGGDNEQFF
.	TRBV9	TRBJ2-1	TRBD2	TGTGCCAGCAGCATCCCAAGTAGCGGGGGGTTCAGCTCCTACAATGAGCAGTTCTTC	CASSIPSSGGFSSYNEQFF
many	TRBV7-2	TRBJ1-6	.	TGTGCCAGCAGCTTAGTACCGACCGAAGAGAATTCACCCCTCCACTTT	CASSLVPTEENSPLHF
few	TRBV12-3/TRBV12-4	TRBJ1-1	.	TGTGCCAGCAGTCTAGCAGGGTCTCGGACTGAAGCTTTCTTT	CASSLAGSRTEAFF
many	TRBV5-4	TRBJ1-5	TRBD1	TGTGCCAGCAGCTGGGCACGACAGGGGACGGTTCAGCCCCAGCATTTT	CASSWARQGTVQPQHF
many	TRBV7-8	TRBJ1-1	.	TGTGCCAGCAGCAAAGATAACACTGAAGCTTTCTTT	CASSKDNTEAFF
many	TRBV5-1	TRBJ1-2	TRBD1	TGCGCCAGCAGCCCTCGACAGGGGGCCCTCATCCTCTATGGCTACACCTTC	CASSPRQGALILYGYTF
many	TRBV2	TRBJ1-6	.	TGTGCCAGCAGTGCCGGGAGCTCCTATAATTCACCCCTCCACTTT	CASSAGSSYNSPLHF
many	TRBV15	TRBJ2-5	TRBD1	TGTGCCACCAGCAGAGATGGGACAGAAGAGACCCAGTACTTC	CATSRDGTEETQYF
.	TRBV2	TRBJ1-6	TRBD1	TGTGCCAGCAGTGAAGCAGCGGGACAGGGTTCACCCCTCCACTTT	CASSEAAGQGSPLHF
many	TRBV7-2	TRBJ2-2	.	TGTGCCAGCAGCTTATATGGCCCTCACACCGGGGAGCTGTTTTTT	CASSLYGPHTGELFF
.	TRBV25-1	TRBJ2-5	.	TGTGCCAGCAGTGCTTACTTTGGTAGTACACCAGAGTCCCAGTACTTC	CASSAYFGSTPESQYF
.	TRBV2	TRBJ1-2	.	TGTGCCAGCAGGTCGATACCGGGCCTCAAGGGAGGCTACACCTTC	CASRSIPGLKGGYTF
many	TRBV13	TRBJ2-2	.	TGTGCCAGCAGCTTAGGCTTAGCGGCGAACACCGGGGAGCTGTTTTTT	CASSLGLAANTGELFF
few	TRBV28	TRBJ2-7	.	TGTGCCAGCAGTTCCTCGGACACGACCTACGAGCAGTACTTC	CASSSSDTTYEQYF
few	TRBV5-1	TRBJ1-1	.	TGCGCCAGCAGCTTGACAGGGTCCACTGAAGCTTTCTTT	CASSLTGSTEAFF
many	TRBV7-3	TRBJ1-2	.	TGTGCCAGCAGCTTAACCGGGGAGGGCTACACCTTC	CASSLTGEGYTF
many	TRBV9	TRBJ2-5	.	TGTGCCAGCAGCGTAGTGGGTCAGGGAGAGACCCAGTACTTC	CASSVVGQGETQYF
few	TRBV6-5	TRBJ2-1	.	TGTGCCAGCAGTTACGGTTCCCCCCAGTACAATGAGCAGTTCTTC	CASSYGSPQYNEQFF
.	TRBV3-1	TRBJ2-7	.	TGTGCCAGCAGCCAAGGTGTAGGGCCCTACGAGCAGTACTTC	CASSQGVGPYEQYF
many	TRBV2	TRBJ2-6	.	TGTGCCAGCAGTGGGACGTGGGTGCTAATACTGTCTGGGGCCAACGTCCTGACTTTC	CASSGTWVLILSGANVLTF
few	TRBV5-1	TRBJ1-2	.	TGCGCCAGCAGCTCCGGGGGCGACTATGGCTACACCTTC	CASSSGGDYGYTF